This T cell receptor (beta chain) was sequenced for a study of graft-versus-host responses after intestinal transplantation (dated by TCRdb to 2020 to 2022). Notes on the research overall: The transplants that recipients got were multivisceral, liver-intestinal, or isolated intestinal. Anti-thymocyte globulin induction was given to all recipients, followed by maintenance tacrolimus and steroids for 3 to 4 years. After intestinal transplantation, graft-versus-host and host-versus-graft alloreactive T cell clones in the graft, circulation and bone marrow were tracked using bulk TCR-beta CDR3 sequencing. Alloreactive clones were identified by sequencing pre-transplant mixed lymphocyte reaction products and comparing these products with unstimulated pre-transplant donor and recipient T cells. The cohort enrolled some 23 intestinal transplant recipients including one retransplant, and a few patients lacking pretransplant specimens were excluded. A peak of at least 4% donor T cells among recipient peripheral blood mononuclear cells was the definition used for donor T cell macrochimerism. Rather than going through the commercial service, samples from three later patients were sequenced in-house on an Illumina MiSeq and processed with MiXCR.

Points on this clone: Its antigen remains unidentified. No much larger clone is present one base from it, and per-base qualities are unavailable.

Library method: the immunoSEQ multiplex PCR assay. For most patients, genomic DNA was isolated with the Qiagen DNeasy Blood and Tissue Kit and shipped frozen to Adaptive Biotechnologies for TCR sequencing. For most patients, genomic DNA was subjected to high-throughput TCR-beta CDR3 sequencing by Adaptive Biotechnologies. As for the original processing: TCR sequencing data were retrieved from Adaptive's ImmunoSEQ software for 15 to 20 patients, whereas a few other patients were processed with MiXCR and VDJtools. To correct CD4 versus CD8 sorting errors, any sequence found in both subsets at a frequency ratio below 5:1 was removed. CDR3 nucleotide sequences shared between donor and recipient were removed because their origin could not be assigned. To count as alloreactive, a clone needed at least 2-fold expansion over unstimulated cells and a minimum CFSE-low frequency of 0.002% (template counts) or 0.001% (read counts). Clones were considered mappable if detected in sequenced pre-transplant spleen, lymph node, or MLR CFSE-low populations of the donor or recipient. The cumulative frequency of alloreactive clones was calculated as a percentage of all sequences, weighted by copy number. TCRdb took over this immuneACCESS table, retaining in-frame rearrangements with V and J assigned. Such tables are incomplete; in checked studies, under half of the missing clones stem from an unresolved V gene, and the remainder is unexplained. D and trimming come from the DNA, and the V and J calls and clone size come from that table. Within this sample are about 130,000 clones, with about 90% of them counted one time only. The ten biggest clones cover about 0.18% of the sample.

The time point label on this specimen signifies: cells obtained before transplantation from donor or recipient. CD3+CD4+ and CD3+CD8+ populations were FACS-sorted from unstimulated pre-transplant donor and recipient cells taken from spleen or lymph nodes. V loses 5 bases, J loses 7 bases, and the germline ends lie 6 bases apart. Measured from the cysteine to the phenylalanine, the CDR3 is 11 residues long. Solely the CDR3 DNA is kept, with 33 bases framed from the first base. Looking up the germline V gene yields CDR1 SGHTA and CDR2 FQGTGA. Study-wide conclusions, independent of this receptor: High GvH to HvG T cell clonal ratios were observed in the allografts of patients with donor T cell macrochimerism. Conclusions were limited by the relatively low number and heterogeneity of intestinal transplant patients. GvH clones were detected in recipient bone marrow, and some appeared earlier in ileal mucosa or blood, consistent with an intestinal mucosal origin. Peak levels of circulating GvH clones were associated with declines in HvG clones early after transplant.

This specimen consisted of unstimulated CD4+ T cells sorted from spleen or lymph node cells, obtained before intestinal transplant. This chain joins TRBV7-3 to TRBJ2-1, with no confident D gene call. This TCR derives from a human donor who received an intestinal transplant. This receptor has the CDR3 CASSLTNEQFF. The base sequence is TGTGCCAGCAGCCTCACGAATGAGCAGTTCTTC.